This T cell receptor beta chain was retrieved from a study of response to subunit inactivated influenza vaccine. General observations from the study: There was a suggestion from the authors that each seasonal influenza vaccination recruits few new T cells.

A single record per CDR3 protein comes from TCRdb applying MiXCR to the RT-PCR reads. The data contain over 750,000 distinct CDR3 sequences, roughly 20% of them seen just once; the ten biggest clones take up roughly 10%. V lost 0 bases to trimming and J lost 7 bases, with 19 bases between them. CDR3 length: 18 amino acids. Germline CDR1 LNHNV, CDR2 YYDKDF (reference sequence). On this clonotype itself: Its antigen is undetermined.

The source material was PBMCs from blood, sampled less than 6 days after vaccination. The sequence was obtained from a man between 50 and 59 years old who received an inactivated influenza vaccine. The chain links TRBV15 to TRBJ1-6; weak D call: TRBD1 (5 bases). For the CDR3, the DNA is TGTGCCACCAGCAGAGATCTCCGTTCTCCCTGGGGGAATTCACCCCTCCACTTT. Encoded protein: CATSRDLRSPWGNSPLHF.